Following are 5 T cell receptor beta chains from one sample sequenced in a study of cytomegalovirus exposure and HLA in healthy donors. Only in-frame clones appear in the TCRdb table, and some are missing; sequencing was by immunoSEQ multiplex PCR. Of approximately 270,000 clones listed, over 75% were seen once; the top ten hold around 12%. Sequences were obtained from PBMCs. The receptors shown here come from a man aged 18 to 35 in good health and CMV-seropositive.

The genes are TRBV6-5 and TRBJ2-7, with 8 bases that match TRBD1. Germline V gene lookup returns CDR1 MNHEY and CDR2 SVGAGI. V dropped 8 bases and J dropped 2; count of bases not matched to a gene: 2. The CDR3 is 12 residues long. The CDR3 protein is CASGQGPYEQYF. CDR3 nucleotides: TGTGCCAGCGGACAGGGCCCCTACGAGCAGTACTTC.

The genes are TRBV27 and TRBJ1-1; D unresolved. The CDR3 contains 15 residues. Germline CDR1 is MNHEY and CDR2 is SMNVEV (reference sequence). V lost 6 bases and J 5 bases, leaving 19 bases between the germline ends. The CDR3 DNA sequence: TGTGCCAGCAGCTTCACCACAGCCATGGGGACTGAAGCTTTCTTT. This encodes CASSFTTAMGTEAFF.

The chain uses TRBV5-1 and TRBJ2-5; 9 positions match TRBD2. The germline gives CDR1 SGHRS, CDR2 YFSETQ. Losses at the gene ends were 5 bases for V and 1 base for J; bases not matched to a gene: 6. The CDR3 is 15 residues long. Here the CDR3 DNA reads TGCGCCAGCAGAAACCTAGCGGGGACCCAAGAGACCCAGTACTTC. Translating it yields CASRNLAGTQETQYF.

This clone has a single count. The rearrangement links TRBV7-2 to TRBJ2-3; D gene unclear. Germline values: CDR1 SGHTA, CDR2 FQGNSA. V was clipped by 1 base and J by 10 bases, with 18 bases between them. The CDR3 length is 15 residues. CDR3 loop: CASSLVGGRHPAQYF. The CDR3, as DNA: TGTGCCAGCAGCTTAGTAGGTGGTAGGCACCCGGCGCAGTATTTT.

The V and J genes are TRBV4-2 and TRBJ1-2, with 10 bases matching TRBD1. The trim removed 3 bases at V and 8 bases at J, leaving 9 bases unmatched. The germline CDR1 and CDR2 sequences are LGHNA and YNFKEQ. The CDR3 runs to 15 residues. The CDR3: CASSHDRDRGDGYTF. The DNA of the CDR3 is TGTGCCAGCAGCCATGACCGGGACAGGGGAGACGGCTACACCTTC.